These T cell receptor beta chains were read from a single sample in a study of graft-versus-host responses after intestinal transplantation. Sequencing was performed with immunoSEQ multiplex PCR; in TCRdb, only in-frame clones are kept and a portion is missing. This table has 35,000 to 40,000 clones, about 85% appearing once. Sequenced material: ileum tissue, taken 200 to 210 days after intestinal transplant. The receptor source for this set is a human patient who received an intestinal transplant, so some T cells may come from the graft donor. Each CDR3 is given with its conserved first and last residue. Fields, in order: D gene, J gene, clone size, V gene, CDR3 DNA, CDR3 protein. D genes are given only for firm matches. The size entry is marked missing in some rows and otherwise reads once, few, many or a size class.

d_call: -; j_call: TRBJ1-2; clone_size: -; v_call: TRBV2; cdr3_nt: TGTGCCAGCAGGCTCCGGGAAAACTATGGCTACACCTTC; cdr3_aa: CASRLRENYGYTF
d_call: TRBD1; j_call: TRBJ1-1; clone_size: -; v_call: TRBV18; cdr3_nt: TGTGCCAGCTCACTCTCACAGGGGGTGAACACTGAAGCTTTCTTT; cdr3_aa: CASSLSQGVNTEAFF
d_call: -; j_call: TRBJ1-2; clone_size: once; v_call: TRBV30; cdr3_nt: TGTGCCTGGAGTGATGAGGGTAACTATGGCTACACCTTC; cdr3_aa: CAWSDEGNYGYTF
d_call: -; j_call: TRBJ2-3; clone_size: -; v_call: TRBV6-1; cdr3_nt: TGTGCCAGCAGTGAAGGGCGCGCTTGGGCTTCCACAGATACGCAGTATTTT; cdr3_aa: CASSEGRAWASTDTQYF
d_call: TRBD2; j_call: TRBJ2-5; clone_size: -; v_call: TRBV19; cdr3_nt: TGTGCCATCTACGGGGGGGGAACTCCCGGAGTGTCTGCGGCCCAGTACTTC; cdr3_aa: CAIYGGGTPGVSAAQYF
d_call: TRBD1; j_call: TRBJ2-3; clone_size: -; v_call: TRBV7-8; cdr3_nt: TGTGCCAGCAGCGGAACAGGGGGCACAGATACGCAGTATTTT; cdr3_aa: CASSGTGGTDTQYF
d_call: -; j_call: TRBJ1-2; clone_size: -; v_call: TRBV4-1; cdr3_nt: TGCGCCAGCAGCCAGATGGGGGGCCTCTATGGCTACACCTTC; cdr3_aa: CASSQMGGLYGYTF
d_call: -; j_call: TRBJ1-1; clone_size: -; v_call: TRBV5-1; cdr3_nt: TGCGCCAGCAGCTTGGACGCAGGGCGCACTGAAGCTTTCTTT; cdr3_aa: CASSLDAGRTEAFF
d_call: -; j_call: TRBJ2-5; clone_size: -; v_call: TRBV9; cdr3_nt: TGTGCCAGCAGCGTAGTCGGAGAAGGGACCCAGTACTTC; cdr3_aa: CASSVVGEGTQYF
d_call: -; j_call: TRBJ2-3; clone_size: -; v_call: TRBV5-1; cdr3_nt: TGCGCCAGCAGCTTGGCCCGGCCTAGGAGGAGCACAGATACGCAGTATTTT; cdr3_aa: CASSLARPRRSTDTQYF
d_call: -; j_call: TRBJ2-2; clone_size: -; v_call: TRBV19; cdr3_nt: TGTGCCGGGGGGACAGAGGGTGCCGGGGAGCTGTTTTTT; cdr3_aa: CAGGTEGAGELFF
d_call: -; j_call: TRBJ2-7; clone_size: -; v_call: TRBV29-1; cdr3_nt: TGCAGCGTTGCGGTCCGGGAGAATCACTACGAGCAGTACTTC; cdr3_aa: CSVAVRENHYEQYF
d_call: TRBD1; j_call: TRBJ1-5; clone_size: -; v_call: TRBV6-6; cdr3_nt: TGTGCCAGCAGGCAGGGGGACCAGCCCCAGCATTTT; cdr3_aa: CASRQGDQPQHF
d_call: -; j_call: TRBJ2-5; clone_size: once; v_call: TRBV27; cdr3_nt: TGTGCCAGCAGTTCCCGCTTCGGGGCTTGGGAGACCCAGTACTTC; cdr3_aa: CASSSRFGAWETQYF
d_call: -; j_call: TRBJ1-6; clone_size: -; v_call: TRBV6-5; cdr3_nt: TGTGCCAGCAGTGGCCGGGGCAGGGATTCACCCCTCCACTTT; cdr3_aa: CASSGRGRDSPLHF
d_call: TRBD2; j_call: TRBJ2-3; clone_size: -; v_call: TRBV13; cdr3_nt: TGTGCCAGCAGCTACCTTAGCGGGGGTCGACGCACAGATACGCAGTATTTT; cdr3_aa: CASSYLSGGRRTDTQYF
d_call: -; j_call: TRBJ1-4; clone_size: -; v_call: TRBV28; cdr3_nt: TGTGCCAGCAGTTTGAGGGCGGCTGAAAAACTGTTTTTT; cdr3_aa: CASSLRAAEKLFF
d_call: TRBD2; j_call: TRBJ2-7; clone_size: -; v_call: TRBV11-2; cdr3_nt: TGTGCCAGCAGCCAAGTAGCGGGGGGGAAGAAGTCGGGGGAGCAGTACTTC; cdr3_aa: CASSQVAGGKKSGEQYF
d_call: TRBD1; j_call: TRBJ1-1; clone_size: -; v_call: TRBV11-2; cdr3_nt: TGTGCCAGCAGCTTATGGTCCCAGGGGGCCGACACTGAAGCTTTCTTT; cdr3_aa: CASSLWSQGADTEAFF
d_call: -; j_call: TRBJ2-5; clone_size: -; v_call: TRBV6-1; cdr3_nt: TGTGCCAGCAGCCCGCGAGAGACCCAGTACTTC; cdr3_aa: CASSPRETQYF
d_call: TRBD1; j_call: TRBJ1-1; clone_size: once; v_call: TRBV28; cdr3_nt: TGTGCCAGCAGTGCTGACAGGGTACTCACTGAAGCTTTCTTT; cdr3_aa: CASSADRVLTEAFF
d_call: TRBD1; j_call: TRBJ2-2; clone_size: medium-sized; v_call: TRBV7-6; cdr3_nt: TGTGCCAGCAGCTTGACAGGGATGAACACCGGGGAGCTGTTTTTT; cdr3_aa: CASSLTGMNTGELFF
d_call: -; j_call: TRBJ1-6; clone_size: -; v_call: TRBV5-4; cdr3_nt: TGTGCCAGCAGCTTCTCACGGAGTGATTCACCCCTCCACTTT; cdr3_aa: CASSFSRSDSPLHF
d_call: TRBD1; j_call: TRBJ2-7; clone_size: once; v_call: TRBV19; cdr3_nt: TGTGCCACGGGACAGGGCGACGTAGACGAGCAGTACTTC; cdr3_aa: CATGQGDVDEQYF
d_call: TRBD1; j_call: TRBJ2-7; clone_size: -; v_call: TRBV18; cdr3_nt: TGTGCCAGCTCACCACCGGGGAGGACAGGGATATACGAGCAGTACTTC; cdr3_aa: CASSPPGRTGIYEQYF
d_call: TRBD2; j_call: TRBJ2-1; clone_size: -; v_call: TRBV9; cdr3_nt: TGTGCCAGCAGCATAGCGGGAGCCCATGGTGAGCAGTTCTTC; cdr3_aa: CASSIAGAHGEQFF
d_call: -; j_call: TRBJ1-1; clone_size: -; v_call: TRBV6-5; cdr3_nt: TGTGCCAGCAGATGGACGGCGAACACTGAAGCTTTCTTT; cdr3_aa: CASRWTANTEAFF
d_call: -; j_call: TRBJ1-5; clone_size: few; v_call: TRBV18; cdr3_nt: TGTGCCAGCTCACTCGAGCACGTCAATCAGCCCCAGCATTTT; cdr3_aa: CASSLEHVNQPQHF
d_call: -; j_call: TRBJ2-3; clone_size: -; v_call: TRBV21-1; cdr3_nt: TGTGCCAGCAGCAAAGGTACCAGATACACAGATACGCAGTATTTT; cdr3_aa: CASSKGTRYTDTQYF
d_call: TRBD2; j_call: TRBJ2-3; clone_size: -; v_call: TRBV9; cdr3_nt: TGTGCCAGCAGCGTAGACAGCGGGGGGCTAACTTGGGGCACAGATACGCAGTATTTT; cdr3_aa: CASSVDSGGLTWGTDTQYF
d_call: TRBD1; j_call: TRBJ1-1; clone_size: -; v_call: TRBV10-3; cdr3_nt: TGTGCCAGCGGGACAGGGGGTGAAGCTTTCTTT; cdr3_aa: CASGTGGEAFF
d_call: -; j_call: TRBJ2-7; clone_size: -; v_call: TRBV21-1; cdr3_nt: TGTGCCGGGGGGTCTTTAACCTACGAGCAGTACTTC; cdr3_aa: CAGGSLTYEQYF
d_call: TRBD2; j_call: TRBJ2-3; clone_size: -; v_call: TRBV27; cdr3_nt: TGTGCCAGTCAAGGACTAGCGGGCACAGATACGCAGTATTTT; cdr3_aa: CASQGLAGTDTQYF
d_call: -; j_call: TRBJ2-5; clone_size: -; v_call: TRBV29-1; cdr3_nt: TGCAGCGTTGCGGAAGCCGAAGAGACCCAGTACTTC; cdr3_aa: CSVAEAEETQYF
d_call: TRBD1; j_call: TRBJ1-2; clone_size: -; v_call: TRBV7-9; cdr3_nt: TGTGCCAGCAGCGGACGACAGGGGTGGGACTATGGCTACACCTTC; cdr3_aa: CASSGRQGWDYGYTF
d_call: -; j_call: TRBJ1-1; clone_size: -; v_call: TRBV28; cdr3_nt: TGTGCCAGCAGCTATCTTCGGAGGACTGAAGCTTTCTTT; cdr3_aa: CASSYLRRTEAFF
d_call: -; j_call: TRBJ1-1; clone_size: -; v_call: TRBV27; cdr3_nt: TGTGCCAGCAGTTTCGACAAGGCCACTGAAGCTTTCTTT; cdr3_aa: CASSFDKATEAFF
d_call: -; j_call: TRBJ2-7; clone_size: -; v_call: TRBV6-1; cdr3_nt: TGTGCCAGCAGTCGGGACGGAACGTACGAGCAGTACTTC; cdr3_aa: CASSRDGTYEQYF
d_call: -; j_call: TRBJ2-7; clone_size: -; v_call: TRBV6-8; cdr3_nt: TGTGCCAGTTCTTGTGCCCCCCGGGCGCCTCTTCGGAGGGAGCAGTACTTC; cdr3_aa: CASSCAPRAPLRREQYF
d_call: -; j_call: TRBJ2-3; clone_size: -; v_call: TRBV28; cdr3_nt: TGTGCCAGCAGTAACCCGGGACTCCTTAGCGCAGATACGCAGTATTTT; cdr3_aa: CASSNPGLLSADTQYF
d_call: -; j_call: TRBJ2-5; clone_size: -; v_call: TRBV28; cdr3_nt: TGTGCCAGCAGTCACTATCTAGGGGCCGGCCGAGAGACCCAGTACTTC; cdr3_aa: CASSHYLGAGRETQYF
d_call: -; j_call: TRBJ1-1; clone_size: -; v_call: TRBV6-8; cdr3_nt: TGTGCCAGCAGAACCCAGCGGAACACTGAAGCTTTCTTT; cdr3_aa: CASRTQRNTEAFF
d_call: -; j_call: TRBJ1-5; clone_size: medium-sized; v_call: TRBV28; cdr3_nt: TGTGCCAGCAGTTTTAACGGCCAGCCCCAGCATTTT; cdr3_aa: CASSFNGQPQHF